This T cell receptor beta chain was recorded in a study of regulatory T cells in long-lasting Graves disease. According to the study, TCR beta libraries were built with iRepertoire HTBI primers and CDR3-region Arm-PCR. TCRdb reprocessed the multiplex PCR reads via MiXCR and lists one record per CDR3 protein. The sample consists of over 500,000 distinct CDR3 sequences, roughly 15% of them appearing once. The CDR3 has 12 residues. Trimming took off 6 bases at V and 8 bases at J, with 13 bases between the two ends. Germline lookup yields CDR1 MDHEN and CDR2 SYDVKM. This clonotype was picked up many times. As for time point: newly diagnosed GD, antithyroid drugs for less than 3 months. Isolated PBMC RNA provided the starting material for the TCR library. The same data also went into a second study, on T cells in Graves' hyperthyroidism and ophthalmopathy. That paper states: An initial round of RT-PCR targeting the TCR CDR3 relied on the HTBI primer set. Most thyroid clonotypes that were expanded above 0.001 also turned up in blood.

This TCR came from a woman aged 30 to 39 with Graves disease. Material: peripheral blood mononuclear cells (PBMCs), obtained at new diagnosis, from a patient treated with antithyroid drugs. This chain uses TRBV28 with TRBJ1-2; D call uncertain. The CDR3 region is CASRGALRGYTF. CDR3 DNA sequence: TGTGCCAGCAGGGGCGCCTTGAGAGGCTACACCTTC.